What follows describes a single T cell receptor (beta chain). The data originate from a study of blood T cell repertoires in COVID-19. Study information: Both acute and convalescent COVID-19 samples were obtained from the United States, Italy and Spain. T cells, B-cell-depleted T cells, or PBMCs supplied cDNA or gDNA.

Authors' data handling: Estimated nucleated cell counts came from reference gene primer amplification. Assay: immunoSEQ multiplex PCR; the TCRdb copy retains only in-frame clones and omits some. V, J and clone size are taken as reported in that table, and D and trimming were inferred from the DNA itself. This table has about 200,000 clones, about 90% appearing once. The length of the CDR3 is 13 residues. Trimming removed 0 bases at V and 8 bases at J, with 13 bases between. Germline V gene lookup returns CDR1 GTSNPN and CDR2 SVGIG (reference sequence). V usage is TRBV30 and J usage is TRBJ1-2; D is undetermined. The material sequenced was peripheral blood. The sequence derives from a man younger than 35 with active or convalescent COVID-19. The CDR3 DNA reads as TGTGCCTGGAGTGTCTCTACACCGGGAGGCTACACCTTC. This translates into CAWSVSTPGGYTF.